The clone carrying this T cell receptor (beta chain) was counted ten times or more. The antigen is undetermined. The germline V gene has CDR1 SGHRS and CDR2 YFSETQ. The CDR3 is 13 amino acids. V lost 4 bases and J lost 5; bases outside the gene matches: 1. TCR beta VDJ and CDR3 were profiled, and genomic DNA was the template. One entry per CDR3 protein results from TCRdb running MiXCR on the reads. The sample holds some 280,000 distinct CDR3 sequences, 45% to 65% seen once. The sample comes from a study of CD8+CD57+ T cells in acquired aplastic anemia. Study background: Yields of DNA that came from sorted CD4+ and CD8+ cells averaged roughly 3.2 ug.

The study's findings and limits: Significant differences in CD8+ Simpson's diversity were not observed between patients and controls. The same twenty-nine CD8+ CDR3 sequences occurred in patients and in controls.

This chain links TRBV5-1 with TRBJ2-7; 12 bases are shared with TRBD1. What was sequenced was sorted CD4+, CD8+, or CD8+CD57+ T cells (not recorded which) from PBMCs. The receptor's source is a human donor with severe aplastic anemia or a healthy control (not recorded which). The CDR3 DNA reads as TGCGCCAGCAGCAGGGACAGGGGGCACGAGCAGTACTTC. This codes for CASSRDRGHEQYF. The full variable domain, with the rest looked up from reference TRBV5-1 and TRBJ2-7, is KAGVTQTPRYLIKTRGQQVTLSCSPISGHRSVSWYQQTPGQGLQFLFEYFSETQRNKGNFPGRFSGRQFSNSRSEMNVSTLELGDSALYLCASSRDRGHEQYFGPGTRLTVT.